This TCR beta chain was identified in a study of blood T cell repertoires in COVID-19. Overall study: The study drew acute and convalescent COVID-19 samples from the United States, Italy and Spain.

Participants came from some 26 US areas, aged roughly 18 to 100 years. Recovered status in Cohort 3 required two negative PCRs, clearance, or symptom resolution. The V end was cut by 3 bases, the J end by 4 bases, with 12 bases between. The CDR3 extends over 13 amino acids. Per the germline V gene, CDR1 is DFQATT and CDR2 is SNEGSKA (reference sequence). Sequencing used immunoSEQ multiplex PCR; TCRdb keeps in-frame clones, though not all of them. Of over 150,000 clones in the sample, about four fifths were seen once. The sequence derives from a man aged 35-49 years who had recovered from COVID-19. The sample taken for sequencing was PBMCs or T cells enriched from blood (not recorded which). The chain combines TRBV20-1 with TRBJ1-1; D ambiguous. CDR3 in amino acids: CSASYRSATEAFF. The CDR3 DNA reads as TGCAGTGCTAGTTACAGATCTGCCACTGAAGCTTTCTTT.